This note documents a single TCR beta chain sequence. Clones were sequenced by immunoSEQ multiplex PCR, and TCRdb holds only the in-frame ones, with some missing. The profile shows over 400,000 clones, roughly 89% of them singletons. The treatment denotes: some 20 received Ad26.COV2.S at low or high dose, single or two shots; about five received placebo; per-sample allocation not given. After the first vaccine or placebo injection, samples were drawn on day 63. The data derive from a study of Ad26.COV2.S vaccination and SARS-CoV-2 variants. About the study: The study gave Ad26.COV2.S intramuscularly, once or twice 56 days apart.

The CDR3 is 14 amino acids. Germline values: CDR1 SGHVS, CDR2 FQNEAQ. The V gene lost 1 base and the J gene lost 2 bases, with 6 bases spanning the gap. The source is a person between 18 and 65 years old who received the Ad26.COV2.S COVID-19 vaccine or a placebo. The rearrangement links TRBV7-8 to TRBJ1-5, with unresolved D. The sample in question was peripheral blood, obtained in a trial of Ad26.COV2.S vaccine versus placebo. This CDR3 is CASSLVSGNQPQHF. The CDR3 nucleotides read TGTGCCAGCAGCTTAGTTTCGGGCAATCAGCCCCAGCATTTT.